This T cell receptor (beta chain) was identified in a study of identical twins. Regarding the study as a whole: Alpha sequences out of frame and shared by twins had excess low generation probability.

V was trimmed by 4 bases and J by 3 bases, leaving 13 bases between them. The CDR3 sequence is 14 residues long. CDR1 and CDR2 from the germline V gene are DFQATT and SNEGSKA (reference sequence). In its sample, this clonotype was seen a few times. Its antigen is not known. One entry per CDR3 protein, called by TCRdb with MiXCR from the 5' RACE reads. Of hundreds of thousands of distinct CDR3 sequences in the sample, approximately 8.5% were seen once. The same data also contributed to another study, on yellow fever vaccine responses in identical twins.

V and J are TRBV20-1 and TRBJ1-5; D may be TRBD1 (5 bases). The receptor was derived from a woman between 18 and 30 years old in good health. The material sequenced was memory (CD45RO+) T cells sorted from blood. The CDR3 loop is CSAIGRQTNQPQHF. In DNA, the CDR3 is TGCAGTGCTATCGGAAGACAGACCAATCAGCCCCAGCATTTT.